This TCR beta chain derives from a study of CD8 T cells in ankylosing spondylitis. This clonotype has just a few counts. Its antigen is currently unknown. Findings and limits, study-wide: A subset of motif variants has previously been described in the synovial fluid and blood of reactive arthritis.

Quantitative 5'-RACE with molecular barcodes generated TCR beta libraries. TCRdb independently ran MiXCR on the 5' RACE reads; one entry per CDR3 protein. The sample yields under 450,000 distinct CDR3 sequences, around 20% seen once. Per germline, CDR1 SEHNR and CDR2 FQNEAQ (reference sequence). The CDR3 length is 16 residues. J was trimmed by 4 bases and V by 5 bases; bases with no gene match: 9. The V gene is TRBV7-9, the J gene TRBJ1-2; 11 bases are a match to TRBD1. The sequence came from a male donor with ankylosing spondylitis or in good health (not recorded which). Sequencing was carried out using blood, either unsorted or a sorted T cell fraction (not recorded which). CDR3 DNA sequence: TGTGCCAGCAGCACCGGGGGGACAGGGGGACTCTATGGCTACACCTTC. Translated, it gives CASSTGGTGGLYGYTF.